The 3 T cell receptor beta chains presented below share a single source sample, sequenced in a study of regulatory T cells in long-lasting Graves disease. Sample time point: newly diagnosed GD, antithyroid drugs for less than 3 months. With RNA extracted from PBMCs as input, the TCR library was made. HTBI primers from iRepertoire and Arm-PCR of CDR3 regions yielded the TCR beta libraries. Each CDR3 protein is one row after TCRdb ran MiXCR on the multiplex PCR reads. Of about 500,000 distinct CDR3 sequences in the sample, more than 10% were seen once. This sample was shared with a second study, whose subject was T cells in Graves' hyperthyroidism and ophthalmopathy.

Sequences were derived from peripheral blood mononuclear cells (PBMCs), sampled at new diagnosis, from a patient treated with antithyroid drugs. All receptors come from a woman aged 30 to 39 with Graves disease.

The chain joins TRBV19 to TRBJ1-5; TRBD1 matches at 9 bases. Germline values: CDR1 LNHDA, CDR2 SQIVND (reference sequence). V lost 3 bases, J lost 3 bases, and 6 bases stayed unmatched. The CDR3 loop spans 16 amino acids. The CDR3 DNA is TGTGCCAGTAGTATTGGCCGGGACAGGGTCAATCAGCCCCAGCATTTT. It encodes CASSIGRDRVNQPQHF.

In this sample, this clonotype turned up many times. J is TRBJ1-5 and V is TRBV6-1; D ambiguous. V was cut by 1 base and J by 5 bases, with 0 bases left in between. Germline V gene lookup returns CDR1 MNHNS and CDR2 SASEGT. The CDR3 extends over 11 amino acids. CDR3 sequence reads: CASSEDQPQHF. The CDR3 coding sequence is TGTGCCAGCAGTGAAGATCAGCCCCAGCATTTT.

This clonotype has just a few counts. The rearrangement uses TRBV30 and TRBJ1-2, with D maybe TRBD1 (5 bases). Germline V gene lookup returns CDR1 GTSNPN and CDR2 SVGIG (reference sequence). There are 13 residues in the CDR3. The DNA of the CDR3 is TGTGCGGAGTGGACACCTACTAACTATGGCTACACCTTC. Amino acids: CAEWTPTNYGYTF.